One TCR beta chain is described in this entry. The sample comes from a study of CD8+ T cells in alopecia areata. The CDR3 sequence is 15 residues long. Trimming took 6 bases from V and 0 from J; bases not matched to a gene: 4. Germline values: CDR1 SEHNR, CDR2 FQNEAQ (reference sequence). Extracted from the samples, RNA was reverse transcribed into cDNA to serve as the sequencing template. Data came from immunoSEQ multiplex PCR; TCRdb stores just in-frame clones and leaves some out. The table records approximately 100,000 clones, around 50% of them present only once. The receptor was derived from a human donor in good health. This rearrangement joins TRBV7-9 to TRBJ2-3; 9 bases line up with TRBD1. Sequenced input: CD4+ T cells sorted from blood. The CDR3 bases are TGTGCCAGCAGAGACGGACAGGGGAGCACAGATACGCAGTATTTT. Translated, it gives CASRDGQGSTDTQYF.